The entry below describes one TCR beta chain. The CDR3 loop spans 16 amino acids. Germline lookup yields CDR1 SGHRS and CDR2 YFSETQ. J lost 5 bases, V lost 1 base, and 9 bases had no gene match. The data belong to a study of Ad26.COV2.S vaccination and SARS-CoV-2 variants. TCRdb's table, derived via immunoSEQ multiplex PCR, lists solely in-frame clones and lacks some. This sample yields some 180,000 clones, of which around 85% are seen a single time; around 6.1% belongs to the top ten. Sequenced material: peripheral blood, taken after recovery from COVID-19. The sequence derives from a human donor who had recovered from COVID-19. The rearrangement uses TRBV5-1 and TRBJ2-5; 9 bases are a match to TRBD1. The CDR3 is CASSLRGTGLGETQYF. The CDR3 DNA reads as TGCGCCAGCAGCTTGCGGGGGACAGGGCTTGGGGAGACCCAGTACTTC.